A single sample is the source of the 14 T cell receptor beta chains below, sequenced in a study of T cell clonotyping in hematopoietic cell transplantation. Profiling relied on immunoSEQ multiplex PCR, and the TCRdb table lists in-frame clones only, not all of them. The data show 65,000 to 75,000 clones, with approximately 94% seen just once and roughly 1.7% held by the top ten. Sequenced: peripheral blood mononuclear cells. The receptors come from a man aged 50 to 60 in good health. Some clones in this sample may be carry-over from other donors' samples.

The chain uses TRBV11-2 and TRBJ1-2; 7 bases line up with TRBD1. The germline CDR1 and CDR2 sequences are SGHAT and FQNNGV. CDR3 length: 17 residues. V gave up 6 bases and J gave up 4 bases; unmatched junction bases: 17. The CDR3 region has the DNA TGTGCCAGCAGAGGACGGGACAGCCATCCTGGGGGCTATGGCTACACCTTC. Translating gives CASRGRDSHPGGYGYTF. The variable domain in full, completed from reference TRBV11-2 and TRBJ1-2, reads EAGVAQSPRYKIIEKRQSVAFWCNPISGHATLYWYQQILGQGPKLLIQFQNNGVVDDSQLPKDRFSAERLKGVDSTLKIQPAKLEDSAVYLCASRGRDSHPGGYGYTFGSGTRLTVV.

This clone was seen once. The CDR3 loop is CASSLAVGEGETQYF. CDR3 DNA sequence: TGCGCCAGCAGCTTGGCTGTAGGCGAGGGAGAGACCCAGTACTTC. V usage is TRBV5-1 and J usage is TRBJ2-5; tentative D call: TRBD2 (5 bases). V was shortened by 0 bases and J by 4 bases, with 13 bases between the two germline ends. From germline, CDR1 is SGHRS and CDR2 YFSETQ. The CDR3 loop spans 15 amino acids.

The chain carries TRBV19 and TRBJ1-5, with D unresolved. V was pared by 6 bases and J by 5 bases, with 11 bases between. Germline lookup yields CDR1 LNHDA and CDR2 SQIVND (reference sequence). The CDR3 has 13 amino acids. CDR3 DNA: TGTGCCAGTAGGGATGGGGTCTATCAGCCCCAGCATTTT. Translating it yields CASRDGVYQPQHF.

The chain employs TRBV10-2 and TRBJ1-2, with D perhaps TRBD1 (5 bases). Trimming left V 4 bases short and J 5 bases short, with 14 bases between. This CDR3 is 14 amino acids long. In germline, CDR1 is WSHSY, CDR2 SAAADI. The CDR3 DNA reads TGCGCCAGCAGTGGGGGGGATCGATTTTATGGCTACACCTTC. It yields the protein CASSGGDRFYGYTF.

This clone has only one observation. This sequence joins TRBV6-5 and TRBJ2-7, with D possibly matching TRBD1 (6 bases). Between the trimmed V and J ends, which lost 1 base and 3 bases, there was a span of 13 bases. Germline assignment: CDR1 MNHEY and CDR2 SVGAGI. The CDR3 is 15 amino acids. The CDR3 nucleotides are TGTGCCAGCAGTTACTTCTCGGGCAGGGGCTACGAGCAGTACTTC. Its protein product is CASSYFSGRGYEQYF.

The chain joins TRBV9 to TRBJ2-1, with 15 bases matching TRBD2. V shed 4 bases, J shed 9 bases, and the junction held 8 bases outside the gene matches. CDR3 length: 16 amino acids. Germline V lookup: CDR1 SGDLS, CDR2 YYNGEE. As DNA, the CDR3 is TGTGCCAGCAGCCTTAGGACTAGCGGGAGGGGAAGTGAGCAGTTCTTC. Translation: CASSLRTSGRGSEQFF.

The J gene is TRBJ1-4, the V gene TRBV10-3, with D unclear. V was clipped by 7 bases and J by 8 bases, with 14 bases between them. This CDR3 comprises 13 residues. Germline V gene data show CDR1 as ENHRY and CDR2 as SYGVKD. CDR3 in DNA: TGTGCCATCACGCGGGCACCCGGCGAAAAACTGTTTTTT. It codes for CAITRAPGEKLFF.

V gene TRBV28 combines with J gene TRBJ1-2; unclear D gene. Germline loops: CDR1 MDHEN, CDR2 SYDVKM. Trimming left V 3 bases short and J 2 bases short, with 7 bases between. This CDR3 comprises 13 residues. The CDR3 spells CASSFRRNYGYTF. CDR3 DNA: TGTGCCAGCAGTTTTCGGAGGAACTATGGCTACACCTTC.

The V and J genes are TRBV6-5 and TRBJ1-6; D not resolved. The CDR3 totals 14 residues. Between the trimmed V and J ends, which lost 2 bases and 9 bases, there was a span of 11 bases. Germline V CDR1 and CDR2: MNHEY, SVGAGI. The CDR3 region is CASSYMGYSSPLHF. CDR3 DNA sequence: TGTGCCAGCAGTTACATGGGGTACTCTTCACCCCTCCACTTT.

The chain combines TRBV7-8 with TRBJ2-7; no reliable D call. The germline V gene has CDR1 SGHVS and CDR2 FQNEAQ. Trimming pared 5 bases from V and 3 bases from J, leaving 23 bases between. This CDR3 has 17 amino acids. Here the CDR3 reads CASSTSRTGLKGYEQYF. The CDR3 bases are TGTGCCAGCAGCACTTCCCGTACTGGTTTAAAGGGCTACGAGCAGTACTTC.

The CDR3 region has the DNA TGCGCCAGCACAGGACAGGGGGGCGAGCAGTACTTC. Translating it yields CASTGQGGEQYF. V gene TRBV5-1 combines with J gene TRBJ2-7, with 10 bases identical to TRBD1. Trimming removed 6 bases from V and 6 bases from J; junction bases left unmatched: 3. The CDR3 runs 12 residues. Germline loops: CDR1 SGHRS, CDR2 YFSETQ.

The CDR3 spells CASSLLKAPSETQYF. The CDR3 DNA follows: TGTGCCAGCAGCCTCTTAAAGGCGCCTTCAGAGACCCAGTACTTC. This chain connects TRBV7-9 to TRBJ2-5; no definite D call. The ends were cut back, 5 bases at V and 4 bases at J, with 17 bases in the middle. Germline-derived CDR1 and CDR2 are SEHNR and FQNEAQ (reference sequence). The CDR3 totals 15 residues.

This chain connects TRBV28 to TRBJ1-3; unclear D gene. The V and J ends lost 1 base and 7 bases respectively, with 11 bases between them. The length of the CDR3 is 14 residues. Germline CDR1 MDHEN, CDR2 SYDVKM. This chain's CDR3 is CASSLLAIGNTIYF. CDR3 nucleotides: TGTGCCAGCAGTTTATTGGCCATTGGGAACACCATATATTTT.

The chain has TRBV4-2 and TRBJ1-6; no clear D. The germline V gene has CDR1 LGHNA and CDR2 YNFKEQ. The V end lost 0 bases, the J end lost 10 bases, and 7 bases lay between the germline ends. The CDR3 covers 13 residues. DNA for the CDR3: TGTGCCAGCAGCCAAGATCAATTATCACCCCTCCACTTT. This encodes CASSQDQLSPLHF.